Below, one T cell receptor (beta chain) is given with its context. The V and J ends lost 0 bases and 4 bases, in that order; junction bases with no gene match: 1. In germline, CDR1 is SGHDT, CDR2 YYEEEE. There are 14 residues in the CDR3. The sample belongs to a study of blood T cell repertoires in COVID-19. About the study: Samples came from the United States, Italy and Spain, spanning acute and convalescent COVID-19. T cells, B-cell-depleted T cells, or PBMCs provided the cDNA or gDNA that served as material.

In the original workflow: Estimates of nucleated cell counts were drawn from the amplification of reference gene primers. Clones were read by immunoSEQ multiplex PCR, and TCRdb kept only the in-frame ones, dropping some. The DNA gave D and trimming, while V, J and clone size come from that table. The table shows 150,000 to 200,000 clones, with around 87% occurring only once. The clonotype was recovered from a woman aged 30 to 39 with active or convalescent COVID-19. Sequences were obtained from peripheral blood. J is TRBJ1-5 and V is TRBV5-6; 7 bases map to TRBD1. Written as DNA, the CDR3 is TGTGCCAGCAGCTTGGCCAGGGGGAATCAGCCCCAGCATTTT. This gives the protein CASSLARGNQPQHF.